A single sample is the source of the 28 T cell receptor beta chains below, sequenced in a study of CD4 T cells in relation to SARS-CoV-2 and coronaviruses. These receptors' targets are unknown. The protocol was immunoSEQ multiplex PCR, while the TCRdb copy is restricted to in-frame clones and leaves out a portion. The table includes some 17,000 clones, about 80% detected once. The unexposed donors gave CD4+ T cells in about 2010-2019, prior to COVID-19. The cells were cultured for 9 to 11 days before CD4+ T cells were isolated. The specimen sequenced was CD4+ T cells from PBMCs, cultured in vitro. The origin of the receptors is a human donor in good health.

This chain connects TRBV30 to TRBJ1-2; the D gene is possibly TRBD1 (5 bases). The V and J ends lost 1 base and 4 bases respectively, with 7 bases between them. CDR1 and CDR2 (germline): GTSNPN, SVGIG (reference sequence). This CDR3 is built from 12 residues. The DNA for the CDR3 is TGTGCCTGGAGTGCAGGGTTCTATGGCTACACCTTC. This gives the protein CAWSAGFYGYTF.

The table lists this clone with a count of one. This chain links TRBV28 with TRBJ1-5; D is ambiguous. This CDR3 has 14 residues. Deletions cut 6 bases from V and 0 bases from J, with 9 bases between. CDR1 is MDHEN and CDR2 is SYDVKM in the germline V gene. DNA of the CDR3: TGTGCCAGCAGCCGAGGGAATAGCAATCAGCCCCAGCATTTT. Encoded protein: CASSRGNSNQPQHF.

The J gene is TRBJ2-1, the V gene TRBV5-1; D is possibly TRBD2 (5 bases). CDR3 length: 15 amino acids. Germline V CDR1 and CDR2: SGHRS, YFSETQ. Between the trimmed V and J ends, which lost 0 bases and 0 bases, there was a span of 7 bases. CDR3 region: CASSLGGSSYNEQFF. The CDR3 region has the DNA TGCGCCAGCAGCTTGGGTGGGAGCTCCTACAATGAGCAGTTCTTC.

This chain uses TRBV12-3 or TRBV12-4 with TRBJ2-3, with TRBD2 matching 8 bases. With 5 bases clipped from V and 4 bases from J, the junction kept 2 bases outside the gene matches. CDR3 size: 13 residues. CDR3 sequence reads: CASSGLASDTQYF. The CDR3 DNA follows: TGTGCCAGCAGTGGACTAGCCTCAGATACGCAGTATTTT.

The rearrangement joins TRBV2 to TRBJ2-7; the D gene is possibly TRBD1 (6 bases). Germline V gene lookup returns CDR1 SNHLY and CDR2 FYNNEI. V dropped 6 bases and J dropped 7 bases, with 16 bases sitting between them. The CDR3 length is 13 residues. CDR3 amino acids: CASRPFGGGEQYF. The CDR3 nucleotides are TGTGCCAGCAGGCCCTTTGGGGGCGGGGAGCAGTACTTC. Based on the CDR3 plus reference TRBV2 and TRBJ2-7, the full variable domain is EPEVTQTPSHQVTQMGQEVILRCVPISNHLYFYWYRQILGQKVEFLVSFYNNEISEKSEIFDDQFSVERPDGSNFTLKIRSTKLEDSAMYFCASRPFGGGEQYFGPGTRLTVT.

V is TRBV7-8 and J is TRBJ1-1; no definite D call. This CDR3 spans 15 amino acids. The germline V and J ends were trimmed by 2 bases and 0 bases, with 10 bases remaining between them. Germline V gene lookup returns CDR1 SGHVS and CDR2 FQNEAQ. CDR3 sequence: CASSLNGILNTEAFF. Written as DNA, the CDR3 is TGTGCCAGCAGCTTAAACGGGATATTGAACACTGAAGCTTTCTTT.

This clone was counted a single time. The CDR3 nucleotides read TGTGCCAGCAGCTTTACTTATAACTATGGCTACACCTTC. Amino acid sequence: CASSFTYNYGYTF. The chain combines TRBV7-3 with TRBJ1-2, with D uncertain. This CDR3 spans 13 amino acids. Per germline, CDR1 SGHTA and CDR2 FQGTGA. V lost 3 bases, J lost 1 base, and 6 bases lay in between.

The chain uses TRBV19 and TRBJ1-1; D remains ambiguous. This CDR3 has 16 residues. Germline values: CDR1 LNHDA, CDR2 SQIVND (reference sequence). With 5 bases removed from V and 4 bases from J, the gap between germline ends came to 20 bases. The CDR3 nucleotides are TGTGCCAGTAGTGGAGGGCAATTGGTTTTGGGCACTGAAGCTTTCTTT. This gives the protein CASSGGQLVLGTEAFF.

The chain employs TRBV5-4 and TRBJ1-2, with 7 bases fitting TRBD1. V was clipped by 4 bases and J by 7 bases; unmatched bases: 7. The germline V gene encodes CDR1 SGHNT and CDR2 YYREEE (reference sequence). The length of the CDR3 is 13 residues. In nucleotides, the CDR3 is TGTGCCAGCAGCGGACAGGCCGTGGGTGGCTACACCTTC. As protein: CASSGQAVGGYTF.

This chain uses TRBV4-1 with TRBJ1-2, with unresolved D. CDR3 length: 14 residues. V was cut by 0 bases and J by 1 base, with 6 bases left in between. Germline V CDR1 and CDR2: MGHRA, YSYEKL. CDR3 sequence: CASSQDRVNYGYTF. Written as DNA, the CDR3 is TGCGCCAGCAGCCAAGATCGGGTTAACTATGGCTACACCTTC.

The chain is built from TRBV5-5 and TRBJ1-5; D unclear. Germline CDR1 reads SGHKS; CDR2 reads YYEKEE (reference sequence). This CDR3 is 14 amino acids long. V lost 0 bases and J lost 0, with 4 bases in between. This chain's CDR3 is CASSLGLSNQPQHF. In nucleotides, the CDR3 is TGTGCCAGCAGCTTGGGACTTAGCAATCAGCCCCAGCATTTT.

In DNA, the CDR3 is TGTGCCTGGAGTGTCGGGACATACAATGAGCAGTTCTTC. Its translation: CAWSVGTYNEQFF. The V and J genes are TRBV30 and TRBJ2-1; a possible D gene is TRBD1 (6 bases). Germline assignment: CDR1 GTSNPN and CDR2 SVGIG (reference sequence). V was shortened by 0 bases and J by 4 bases, with 7 bases between the two germline ends. The CDR3 has 13 residues.

The V call is TRBV5-4, the J call TRBJ2-1; 10 nucleotides agree with TRBD2. The CDR3 is 16 residues long. The germline CDR1 and CDR2 sequences are SGHNT and YYREEE (reference sequence). The ends lost 2 bases at V and 4 bases at J; junction bases unmatched: 6. CDR3 protein: CASSFLLAGGYNEQFF. The DNA for the CDR3 is TGTGCCAGCAGCTTTTTATTAGCGGGAGGTTACAATGAGCAGTTCTTC.

This chain's CDR3 is CASSQVAHPRTAGNTIYF. CDR3 in DNA: TGTGCCAGCAGCCAAGTTGCCCACCCGAGGACGGCTGGAAACACCATATATTTT. The chain has TRBV3-1 (or the pseudogene TRBV3-2) and TRBJ1-3; no clear D. V dropped 1 base and J dropped 2 bases, with 18 bases sitting between them. Germline lookup yields CDR1 LGHDT and CDR2 YNNKEL (reference sequence). This CDR3 is 18 amino acids long.

The V gene is TRBV11-1, the J gene TRBJ2-3; the D is unclear. V lost 5 bases and J 0 bases, leaving 6 bases between the germline ends. The CDR3 consists of 13 residues. Germline V gives CDR1 SGHAT, CDR2 FQDESV (reference sequence). The CDR3 spells CASSRDSTDTQYF. The DNA for the CDR3 is TGTGCCAGCAGCAGAGACAGCACAGATACGCAGTATTTT.

CDR3 loop: CASSYTRNQPQHF. CDR3 nucleotides: TGTGCCAGCAGCTACACCCGAAATCAGCCCCAGCATTTT. V gene TRBV7-8 combines with J gene TRBJ1-5; D remains unclear. V lost 4 bases to trimming and J lost 4 bases, with 8 bases between them. Germline V gives CDR1 SGHVS, CDR2 FQNEAQ. The length of the CDR3 is 13 residues.

This rearrangement joins TRBV28 to TRBJ1-2, with D perhaps TRBD1 (6 bases). The CDR3 totals 14 residues. CDR1 MDHEN and CDR2 SYDVKM come from the germline V gene. Between the trimmed V and J ends, which lost 6 bases and 1 base, there was a span of 12 bases. The chain's CDR3 is CASRKAGDNYGYTF. The CDR3 DNA reads as TGTGCCAGCAGGAAGGCAGGGGATAACTATGGCTACACCTTC.

The chain carries TRBV3-1 (or the pseudogene TRBV3-2) and TRBJ2-1, with TRBD2 as a possible D gene (6 bases). Germline V gene lookup returns CDR1 LGHDT and CDR2 YNNKEL (reference sequence). Trimming left V 0 bases short and J 6 bases short, with 18 bases between. The CDR3 totals 17 residues. CDR3 nucleotides: TGTGCCAGCAGCCAAGATCCCCGGCGACTAGTACGCAATGAGCAGTTCTTC. Translation gives CASSQDPRRLVRNEQFF.

J is TRBJ1-3 and V is TRBV5-1, with D unclear. Deletions cut 5 bases from V and 0 bases from J, with 12 bases between. The CDR3 contains 15 residues. CDR1 and CDR2 from the germline V gene are SGHRS and YFSETQ. CDR3 loop: CASSYSGRSGNTIYF. The CDR3 nucleotides are TGCGCCAGCAGTTATTCAGGCCGCTCTGGAAACACCATATATTTT.

In nucleotides, the CDR3 is TGTGCCAGCAGTTACTCTTCCGGGAGTCACTATGGCTACACCTTC. This gives the protein CASSYSSGSHYGYTF. The rearrangement links TRBV6-5 to TRBJ1-2; D is undetermined. The CDR3 loop spans 15 amino acids. Germline lookup yields CDR1 MNHEY and CDR2 SVGAGI. The V and J ends lost 0 bases and 3 bases respectively, with 11 bases between them.

This clone was detected only a few times. This chain joins TRBV6-1 and TRBJ2-1; a weak D match, TRBD2 (7 bases). Germline CDR1 MNHNS, CDR2 SASEGT. The CDR3 spans 15 residues. The V end lost 1 base, the J end lost 4 bases, and 11 bases lay between the germline ends. The CDR3 is CASSEGGGRYNEQFF. The CDR3 coding sequence is TGTGCCAGCAGTGAAGGCGGGGGCAGGTACAATGAGCAGTTCTTC.

V and J are TRBV3-1 (or the pseudogene TRBV3-2) and TRBJ2-7; 8 nucleotides align to TRBD2. V lost 1 base, J lost 2 bases, and 7 bases stayed unmatched. The CDR3 sequence is 16 residues long. CDR1 and CDR2 from the germline V gene are LGHDT and YNNKEL (reference sequence). CDR3 sequence reads: CASSQGSPGLAYEQYF. The CDR3 DNA follows: TGTGCCAGCAGCCAAGGCTCCCCGGGACTAGCCTACGAGCAGTACTTC.

This sequence joins TRBV28 and TRBJ1-6; unclear D gene. V lost 6 bases and J lost 6, with 9 bases in between. The CDR3 covers 13 residues. The germline gives CDR1 MDHEN, CDR2 SYDVKM. CDR3 sequence: CASSPRVNSPLHF. The CDR3 nucleotides are TGTGCCAGCAGCCCGAGGGTTAATTCACCCCTCCACTTT.

The V call is TRBV13, the J call TRBJ2-3, with 7 bases aligning to TRBD2. Germline V gene sequence: CDR1 PRHDT, CDR2 FYEKMQ (reference sequence). The CDR3 consists of 16 residues. After removal of 5 bases from V and 1 base from J, the junction contained 9 bases not matched to a gene. CDR3 amino acids: CASSALAVGGTDTQYF. The CDR3 DNA reads TGTGCCAGCAGCGCCCTAGCGGTTGGGGGCACAGATACGCAGTATTTT.

In its sample, this clone was seen a few times. This chain uses TRBV5-1 with TRBJ1-3, with TRBD1 matching 7 bases. The CDR3 consists of 15 residues. V was pared by 4 bases and J by 4 bases, with 8 bases of the junction left unmatched. The V gene's germline CDR1 is SGHRS and CDR2 YFSETQ. The CDR3 here is CASSLRTGPGNTIYF. For the CDR3, the DNA is TGCGCCAGCAGCCTCCGGACAGGACCAGGAAACACCATATATTTT. The full variable domain, its missing parts supplied by reference TRBV5-1 and TRBJ1-3, is KAGVTQTPRYLIKTRGQQVTLSCSPISGHRSVSWYQQTPGQGLQFLFEYFSETQRNKGNFPGRFSGRQFSNSRSEMNVSTLELGDSALYLCASSLRTGPGNTIYFGEGSWLTVV.

This chain links TRBV6-5 with TRBJ1-2; 8 positions agree with TRBD1. V was pared by 6 bases and J by 8 bases, with 14 bases of the junction left unmatched. The CDR3 loop spans 15 amino acids. The germline CDR1 and CDR2 sequences are MNHEY and SVGAGI. The CDR3 region is CASSYGGQGSWGYTF. In nucleotides, the CDR3 is TGTGCCAGCAGCTATGGAGGACAGGGTTCGTGGGGCTACACCTTC.

This clone was seen a few times. This chain uses TRBV27 with TRBJ2-6; TRBD1 aligns across 7 bases. After removal of 4 bases from V and 0 bases from J, the junction contained 9 bases not matched to a gene. CDR1 is MNHEY and CDR2 is SMNVEV in the germline V gene (reference sequence). The CDR3 loop spans 18 amino acids. DNA of the CDR3: TGTGCCAGCAGTTACCACAGGGGAACCCGCTCTGGGGCCAACGTCCTGACTTTC. Its translation: CASSYHRGTRSGANVLTF.

This clone came up a few times. The chain is built from TRBV9 and TRBJ2-2, with 7 bases aligning to TRBD2. Looked up from germline, CDR1 is SGDLS and CDR2 is YYNGEE. The CDR3 extends over 20 amino acids. V shed 0 bases, J shed 2 bases, and the junction held 16 bases outside the gene matches. CDR3 DNA: TGTGCCAGCAGCGTAGGAGCAGGTCTAGGAGCGGGATCTAACACCGGGGAGCTGTTTTTT. Translation gives CASSVGAGLGAGSNTGELFF.